The clone carrying this TCR beta chain came up many times. The antigen is not known. This record comes from a study of identical twins. Study findings and constraints: Insertion counts were lower in abundant cord blood beta clonotypes, a trend that memory repertoires did not show. Within twin pairs, the out-of-frame alpha sequences they shared showed excess low generation probability.

In germline, CDR1 is SEHNR, CDR2 FQNEAQ (reference sequence). The V end was cut by 1 base, the J end by 8 bases, with 11 bases between. The CDR3 has 13 amino acids. Template switching (which added a universal primer site) was used, and cDNA carried unique molecular identifiers. One entry per CDR3 protein, called by TCRdb with MiXCR from the 5' RACE reads. The data contain roughly 630,000 distinct CDR3 sequences, 7.1% of them singletons. This same sample was also taken into another study, of yellow fever vaccine responses in identical twins. This second study says: Twins reportedly mounted vaccine T cell responses that seemed partly convergent, partly personalized.

The V and J genes are TRBV7-9 and TRBJ1-2; a possible D gene is TRBD1 (5 bases). The source is a woman in her late teens or twenties in good health. Sequences were obtained from PBMCs. The CDR3 region is CASSLEGHGGYTF. CDR3 nucleotides: TGTGCCAGCAGCTTAGAAGGACACGGGGGCTACACCTTC.